This T cell receptor (beta chain) was sequenced in a study of regulatory T cells in long-lasting Graves disease. This clonotype was seen at least ten times. Libraries of TCR beta came from iRepertoire HTBI primers plus Arm-PCR of CDR3 regions. TCRdb re-derived calls from the multiplex PCR reads in MiXCR, one entry per CDR3 protein. The repertoire has about 340,000 distinct CDR3 sequences, around a fifth of them found once; the top ten carry around 30%. As to time point: persistent/refractory GD, antithyroid drugs over 5 years with positive TRAb. PBMC-derived RNA was used for the TCR library. Germline V gives CDR1 MNHNS, CDR2 SASEGT. Losses at the gene ends were 6 bases for V and 3 bases for J; bases not matched to a gene: 8. CDR3 length equals 15 residues.

The receptor's source is a female donor with Graves disease. The sequenced sample was peripheral blood mononuclear cells (PBMCs), obtained when the disease was refractory, from a patient treated with antithyroid drugs. The V call is TRBV6-1, the J call TRBJ2-7, with 10 bases matching TRBD2. CDR3 bases: TGTGCCAGCAGGGATAGCGGGAGGTCTCACTACGAGCAGTACTTC. The encoded protein is CASRDSGRSHYEQYF.